This TCR beta chain was identified in a study of blood T cell repertoires in COVID-19. Study overall: Material from acute and convalescent COVID-19 was sourced from the United States, Italy and Spain.

Trimming removed 5 bases from V and 8 bases from J; junction bases left unmatched: 14. Germline V gene sequence: CDR1 SGHTA, CDR2 FQGNSA. The CDR3 has 15 residues. This clone came up once. TCRdb's copy holds only in-frame clones and misses some; the assay was immunoSEQ multiplex PCR. The sample holds around 120,000 clones, nearly 90% seen once. The chain joins TRBV7-2 to TRBJ1-2; TRBD1 aligns across 7 bases. The clonotype originates from a woman aged 55-69 years with COVID-19, enrolled during active disease. The sample consisted of peripheral blood. The CDR3 DNA reads TGTGCCAGCAGCCTCGCATCCGACAGGGTTGGGGGCTACACCTTC. Amino acid sequence: CASSLASDRVGGYTF.